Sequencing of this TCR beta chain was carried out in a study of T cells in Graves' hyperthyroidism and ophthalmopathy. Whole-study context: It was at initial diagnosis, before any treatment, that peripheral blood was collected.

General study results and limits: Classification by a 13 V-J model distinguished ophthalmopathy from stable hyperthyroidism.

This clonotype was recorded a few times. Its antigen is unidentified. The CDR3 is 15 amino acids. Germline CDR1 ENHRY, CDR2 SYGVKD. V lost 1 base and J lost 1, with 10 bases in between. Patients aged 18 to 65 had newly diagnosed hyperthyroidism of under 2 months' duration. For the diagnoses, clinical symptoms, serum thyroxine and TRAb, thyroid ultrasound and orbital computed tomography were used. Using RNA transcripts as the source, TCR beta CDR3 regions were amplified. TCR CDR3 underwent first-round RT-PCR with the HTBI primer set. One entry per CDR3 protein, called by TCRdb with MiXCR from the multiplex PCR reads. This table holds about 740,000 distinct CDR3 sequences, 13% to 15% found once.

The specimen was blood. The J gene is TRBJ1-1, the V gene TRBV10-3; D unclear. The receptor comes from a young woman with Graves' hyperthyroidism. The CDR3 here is CAISEFEGSNTEAFF. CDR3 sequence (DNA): TGTGCCATCAGTGAGTTTGAGGGTTCGAACACTGAAGCTTTCTTT.